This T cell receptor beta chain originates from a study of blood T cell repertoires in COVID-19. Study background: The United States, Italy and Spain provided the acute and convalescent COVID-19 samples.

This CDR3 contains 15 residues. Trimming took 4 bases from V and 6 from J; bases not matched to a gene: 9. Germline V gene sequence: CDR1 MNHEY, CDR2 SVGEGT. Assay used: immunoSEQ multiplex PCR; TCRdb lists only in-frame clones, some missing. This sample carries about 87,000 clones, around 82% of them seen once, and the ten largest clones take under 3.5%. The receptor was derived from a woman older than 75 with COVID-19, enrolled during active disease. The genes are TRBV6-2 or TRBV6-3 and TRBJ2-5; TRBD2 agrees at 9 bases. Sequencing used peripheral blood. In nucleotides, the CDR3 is TGTGCCAGCAGTTGGGGGAGTAGCGGGGGACAGACCCAGTACTTC. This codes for CASSWGSSGGQTQYF.